This TCR beta chain was recorded in a study of blood T cell repertoires in COVID-19. About the study: The study drew acute and convalescent COVID-19 samples from the United States, Italy and Spain.

Original processing methods: Amplifying reference gene primers gave estimates of nucleated cell counts. Profiling relied on immunoSEQ multiplex PCR, and the TCRdb table lists in-frame clones only, not all of them. D and trimming were read from the DNA, whereas the V and J calls and clone size are those reported in that table. The sample lists about 35,000 clones, roughly 88% occurring once. Source material: peripheral blood. This clonotype was obtained from a human donor in a cohort sampled during active COVID-19.

CDR3 DNA sequence: TGTGCCAGCAGCTTCCTTAGTCCTCCCACTGAAGCTTTCTTT. Translating it yields CASSFLSPPTEAFF. The rearrangement joins TRBV7-9 to TRBJ1-1, with D uncertain. The CDR3 spans 14 residues. From germline, CDR1 is SEHNR and CDR2 FQNEAQ (reference sequence). Trimming stripped 3 bases from V and 4 bases from J, with 12 bases between.